One sample yielded the 30 T cell receptor beta chains listed below, sequenced in a study of beta chain features in type 1 diabetes. These receptors' antigens are unknown. Expressed TCRB transcripts were sequenced because the isolated RNA had all been reverse transcribed beforehand. Data came from immunoSEQ multiplex PCR; TCRdb stores just in-frame clones and leaves some out. The sample comprises some 360,000 clones, 8% to 10% of which are singletons, and around 0.66% rests with the top ten. Findings of the study overall: In all four CD4+ subsets, TCRB CDR3 length was significantly, moderately reduced in type 1 diabetes.

Input material: central memory CD4+ T cells from blood. All receptors derive from a man aged 25 to 45 with type 1 diabetes.

V and J are TRBV4-2 and TRBJ1-3, with 9 bases lining up with TRBD1. V was pared by 5 bases and J by 4 bases, with 3 bases of the junction left unmatched. Germline assignment: CDR1 LGHNA and CDR2 YNFKEQ. The CDR3 is 14 amino acids. CDR3 in amino acids: CASSAGQGGNTIYF. The CDR3 nucleotides read TGTGCCAGCAGCGCCGGACAGGGGGGAAACACCATATATTTT.

In this sample, this clone turned up a few times. The chain links TRBV5-1 to TRBJ2-3, with D maybe TRBD2 (6 bases). This CDR3 has 15 amino acids. Trimming shortened V by 2 bases and J by 0 bases, and 10 bases separated the two germline ends. Germline CDR1 SGHRS, CDR2 YFSETQ. The CDR3 DNA follows: TGCGCCAGCAGCTTTGCAGGGACTAGCACAGATACGCAGTATTTT. Protein sequence: CASSFAGTSTDTQYF.

This clone appeared a few times. CDR3 amino acids: CASSPRKDEQYF. The DNA for the CDR3 is TGTGCCAGCAGCCCTCGGAAGGACGAGCAGTACTTC. The V and J genes are TRBV14 and TRBJ2-7; D is uncertain. Trimming left V 4 bases short and J 5 bases short, with 9 bases between. Germline CDR1 SGHDN, CDR2 FVKESK. The CDR3 consists of 12 residues. Variable domain in full (rest from reference TRBV14 and TRBJ2-7): EAGVTQFPSHSVIEKGQTVTLRCDPISGHDNLYWYRRVMGKEIKFLLHFVKESKQDESGMPNNRFLAERTGGTYSTLKVQPAELEDSGVYFCASSPRKDEQYFGPGTRLTVT.

This clone was seen more than once but under ten times. The chain combines TRBV7-8 with TRBJ2-4; perhaps TRBD1 as D (6 bases). CDR1 and CDR2 (germline): SGHVS, FQNEAQ. CDR3 length equals 13 residues. The V end lost 3 bases, the J end lost 6 bases, and 9 bases lay between the germline ends. The chain's CDR3 is CASSFQGRNIQYF. The CDR3 region has the DNA TGTGCCAGCAGCTTTCAGGGGAGAAACATTCAGTACTTC.

The chain couples TRBV2 to TRBJ1-1; TRBD1 matches 9 bases. Germline trimming cut 6 bases from V and 8 bases from J; bases unmatched to any gene: 10. CDR3 size: 14 residues. Per the germline V gene, CDR1 is SNHLY and CDR2 is FYNNEI. The CDR3 reads CASSQWDRAAEAFF. CDR3 sequence (DNA): TGTGCCAGCAGCCAGTGGGACAGGGCTGCAGAAGCTTTCTTT.

The V call is TRBV18, the J call TRBJ1-2; no reliable D call. The germline V and J ends were trimmed by 4 bases and 8 bases, with 11 bases remaining between them. Germline V gene lookup returns CDR1 KGHSH and CDR2 LQKENI. The CDR3 sequence is 12 residues long. CDR3 amino acids: CASSRDNQGYTF. The CDR3 region has the DNA TGTGCCAGCTCACGAGACAATCAGGGCTACACCTTC. The variable domain in full, completed from reference TRBV18 and TRBJ1-2, reads NAGVMQNPRHLVRRRGQEARLRCSPMKGHSHVYWYRQLPEEGLKFMVYLQKENIIDESGMPKERFSAEFPKEGPSILRIQQVVRGDSAAYFCASSRDNQGYTFGSGTRLTVV.

With regard to this clone: Other DNA sequences from this sample encode an identical CDR3 as well. The gene calls are TRBV19 and TRBJ2-5; TRBD1 matches at 9 bases. The CDR3 contains 15 residues. Germline V lookup: CDR1 LNHDA, CDR2 SQIVND (reference sequence). V lost 1 base, J lost 2 bases, and 2 bases stayed unmatched. The CDR3 is CASSIGGTGQETQYF. DNA for the CDR3: TGTGCCAGTAGTATAGGTGGGACAGGGCAAGAGACCCAGTACTTC.

This clone was seen repeatedly, ten times or more. The chain has TRBV19 and TRBJ2-1, with 7 bases fitting TRBD2. This CDR3 is 12 amino acids long. CDR1 and CDR2 from the germline V gene are LNHDA and SQIVND (reference sequence). Germline trimming cut 8 bases from V and 7 bases from J; bases unmatched to any gene: 5. The CDR3 nucleotides read TGTGCCAGTGAGGGACTAATTAATGAGCAGTTCTTC. It codes for CASEGLINEQFF.

This chain links TRBV5-1 with TRBJ2-5; TRBD2 agrees at 10 bases. The germline CDR1 and CDR2 sequences are SGHRS and YFSETQ. Unmatched junction bases numbered 17, after V lost 1 base and J lost 2 bases. The CDR3 length is 20 residues. The CDR3 region has the DNA TGCGCCAGCAGCTTGTCTTTCTTCGCTAGCGGGAGTGATAGTCAAGAGACCCAGTACTTC. It codes for CASSLSFFASGSDSQETQYF.

The J gene is TRBJ2-1, the V gene TRBV29-1, with 9 bases matching TRBD2. CDR1 and CDR2 (germline): SQVTM, ANQGSEA. The V and J ends lost 2 bases and 7 bases, in that order; junction bases with no gene match: 9. The length of the CDR3 is 15 residues. CDR3 sequence: CSVESQAGGRNEQFF. For the CDR3, the DNA is TGCAGCGTTGAATCTCAAGCGGGAGGAAGGAATGAGCAGTTCTTC.

This clone showed up just a few times. The chain carries TRBV28 and TRBJ2-7, with D unresolved. The CDR3 consists of 10 residues. Trimming shortened V by 5 bases and J by 7 bases, and 6 bases separated the two germline ends. Germline CDR1 reads MDHEN; CDR2 reads SYDVKM. The CDR3 DNA sequence: TGTGCCAGCAGTGATACGGAGCAGTACTTC. This translates into CASSDTEQYF.

This chain joins TRBV6-5 and TRBJ2-7, with a possible D match to TRBD2 (5 bases). Germline CDR1 MNHEY, CDR2 SVGAGI. Trimming stripped 6 bases from V and 2 bases from J, with 17 bases between. The CDR3 loop spans 15 amino acids. The DNA for the CDR3 is TGTGCCAGCAGGTCCCTTCCGGGATTCCCCTACGAGCAGTACTTC. Its protein is CASRSLPGFPYEQYF.

The chain uses TRBV5-1 and TRBJ2-5; tentatively, D is TRBD1 (6 bases). V was pared by 5 bases and J by 5 bases, with 16 bases between. Germline CDR1 is SGHRS and CDR2 is YFSETQ. This CDR3 spans 14 amino acids. The chain's CDR3 is CASSSTGSYETQYF. DNA of the CDR3: TGCGCCAGCAGTTCAACAGGGAGTTATGAGACCCAGTACTTC.

The genes are TRBV11-1 and TRBJ2-7; 8 bases are a match to TRBD1. The V segment lost 5 bases and the J segment 6 bases; nucleotides outside the gene matches: 9. The CDR3 is 14 amino acids. Germline CDR1 is SGHAT and CDR2 is FQDESV (reference sequence). DNA of the CDR3: TGTGCCAGCAGCGCTATTCAGGGGGCTGGCGAGCAGTACTTC. Residues: CASSAIQGAGEQYF.

This clone was seen a handful of times. This sequence joins TRBV19 and TRBJ1-4, with 8 bases that match TRBD1. CDR1 and CDR2 (germline): LNHDA, SQIVND (reference sequence). After removal of 4 bases from V and 0 bases from J, the junction contained 1 base not matched to a gene. The CDR3 runs to 15 residues. The CDR3 coding sequence is TGTGCCAGTAGTAGACAGGGGACAACTAATGAAAAACTGTTTTTT. Translating it yields CASSRQGTTNEKLFF.

This clone was detected only a few times. The V gene is TRBV5-1, the J gene TRBJ1-2, with 7 bases lining up with TRBD1. Germline CDR1 reads SGHRS; CDR2 reads YFSETQ. CDR3 length equals 14 residues. With 0 bases clipped from V and 5 bases from J, the junction kept 4 bases outside the gene matches. CDR3 sequence reads: CASSLESGQYGYTF. CDR3 bases: TGCGCCAGCAGCTTGGAGTCGGGACAGTATGGCTACACCTTC. The variable domain in full, with the rest retrieved from reference TRBV5-1 and TRBJ1-2, is KAGVTQTPRYLIKTRGQQVTLSCSPISGHRSVSWYQQTPGQGLQFLFEYFSETQRNKGNFPGRFSGRQFSNSRSEMNVSTLELGDSALYLCASSLESGQYGYTFGSGTRLTVV.

This clone has a handful of counts. This chain joins TRBV5-1 and TRBJ2-7, with D possibly TRBD2 on 6 matching bases. CDR1 is SGHRS and CDR2 is YFSETQ in the germline V gene. Between the trimmed V and J ends, which lost 3 bases and 3 bases, there was a span of 22 bases. The CDR3 is 17 residues long. The CDR3 spells CASSSTETSKRGYEQYF. The CDR3 nucleotides are TGCGCCAGCAGCTCTACGGAAACTAGCAAAAGGGGCTACGAGCAGTACTTC. Complete variable domain (other parts from reference TRBV5-1 and TRBJ2-7): KAGVTQTPRYLIKTRGQQVTLSCSPISGHRSVSWYQQTPGQGLQFLFEYFSETQRNKGNFPGRFSGRQFSNSRSEMNVSTLELGDSALYLCASSSTETSKRGYEQYFGPGTRLTVT.

In this sample, this clone turned up many times. The J gene is TRBJ2-3, the V gene TRBV10-3; the match to TRBD1 covers 9 bases. J was trimmed by 6 bases and V by 7 bases; bases with no gene match: 5. CDR3 length: 13 amino acids. Germline CDR1 reads ENHRY; CDR2 reads SYGVKD. The CDR3 DNA is TGTGCCATCACCGGAACAGGGGGCGATACGCAGTATTTT. Its protein is CAITGTGGDTQYF.

This clone has a handful of counts. The CDR3 here is CASSHASSGSYNEQFF. The CDR3 nucleotides read TGCGCCAGCAGCCACGCTTCTAGCGGGTCATACAATGAGCAGTTCTTC. V usage is TRBV4-1 and J usage is TRBJ2-1; 8 nucleotides line up with TRBD2. The CDR3 extends over 16 amino acids. Germline CDR1 MGHRA, CDR2 YSYEKL. The J segment lost 4 bases and the V segment lost 3 bases, leaving 8 bases of the junction unmatched.

This clone was picked up a small number of times. The V and J genes are TRBV21-1 and TRBJ1-3. TRBV21-1 is described as a pseudogene. The CDR3 extends over 15 amino acids. CDR3 DNA: TGTGCCAGCAGCAAAGTGGGGGGATACGGAAACACCATATATTTT. It codes for CASSKVGGYGNTIYF.

This clone was counted at least ten times. The V gene is TRBV4-1, the J gene TRBJ2-1; the D gene is possibly TRBD1 (5 bases). Germline V gene data show CDR1 as MGHRA and CDR2 as YSYEKL. This CDR3 region has 15 residues. V was cut by 3 bases and J by 4 bases, with 13 bases left in between. The CDR3 coding sequence is TGCGCCAGCAGCCAGTCAGGGAACTCATACAATGAGCAGTTCTTC. It translates to CASSQSGNSYNEQFF.

This clone was recorded many times. J is TRBJ2-7 and V is TRBV18, with D perhaps matching TRBD2 (6 bases). The germline V gene has CDR1 KGHSH and CDR2 LQKENI. V shed 3 bases and J shed 3 bases, with 15 bases lying between them. The CDR3 extends over 15 amino acids. CDR3 bases: TGTGCCAGCTCACCCTCGGGACTTACCCACTACGAGCAGTACTTC. This translates into CASSPSGLTHYEQYF.

This clone was seen repeatedly, ten times or more. This chain connects TRBV11-1 to TRBJ2-5; D unclear. The CDR3 is 16 residues long. Per germline, CDR1 SGHAT and CDR2 FQDESV (reference sequence). Trimming took 4 bases from V and 5 from J, leaving 20 bases between them. CDR3 sequence reads: CASSYPQTGLGETQYF. CDR3 DNA: TGTGCCAGCAGCTACCCGCAGACCGGGCTGGGTGAGACCCAGTACTTC.

The chain links TRBV7-2 to TRBJ2-6; TRBD2 might be the D (6 bases). In germline, CDR1 is SGHTA, CDR2 FQGNSA. This CDR3 comprises 16 residues. The V and J ends lost 2 bases and 2 bases respectively, with 10 bases between them. CDR3 coding DNA: TGTGCCAGCAGCTTAACTTCGGGAGCTGGGGCCAACGTCCTGACTTTC. Protein product: CASSLTSGAGANVLTF.

The gene calls are TRBV11-2 and TRBJ2-3; D ambiguous. The CDR3 extends over 14 amino acids. Germline V gene data show CDR1 as SGHAT and CDR2 as FQNNGV. V lost 5 bases and J lost 4, with 13 bases in between. CDR3 amino acids: CASSIQAVSDTQYF. In DNA form, the CDR3 reads TGTGCCAGCAGCATCCAAGCTGTCTCAGATACGCAGTATTTT.

The rearrangement links TRBV7-2 to TRBJ2-7; the match to TRBD1 covers 11 bases. The CDR3 runs to 16 residues. Trimming took 4 bases from V and 0 from J; bases not matched to a gene: 5. Germline lookup yields CDR1 SGHTA and CDR2 FQGNSA. CDR3 bases: TGTGCCAGCAGCTCCCGGACAGGGGGCGTCTCCTACGAGCAGTACTTC. It specifies CASSSRTGGVSYEQYF.

The J gene is TRBJ2-3, the V gene TRBV6-6; D tentatively reads TRBD1 or TRBD2 (6 bases each). Trimming took 3 bases from V and 5 from J, leaving 12 bases between them. CDR3 size: 14 residues. Germline CDR1 MNHNY, CDR2 SVGAGI (reference sequence). The CDR3 loop is CASSYWGAKDTQYF. CDR3 coding DNA: TGTGCCAGCAGTTATTGGGGGGCGAAAGATACGCAGTATTTT.

The chain joins TRBV5-1 to TRBJ2-1; no firm D call. The CDR3 length is 15 residues. The V and J ends lost 3 bases and 5 bases respectively, with 15 bases between them. Germline V gives CDR1 SGHRS, CDR2 YFSETQ. The chain's CDR3 is CASSSGPVRDNEQFF. The CDR3 nucleotides are TGCGCCAGCAGCTCTGGACCGGTACGGGACAATGAGCAGTTCTTC. The complete variable domain, with remaining parts taken from reference TRBV5-1 and TRBJ2-1, reads KAGVTQTPRYLIKTRGQQVTLSCSPISGHRSVSWYQQTPGQGLQFLFEYFSETQRNKGNFPGRFSGRQFSNSRSEMNVSTLELGDSALYLCASSSGPVRDNEQFFGPGTRLTVL.

A few counts support this clone. The chain uses TRBV6-6 and TRBJ2-1; 12 bases fit TRBD2. The CDR3 loop spans 15 amino acids. Losses at the gene ends were 5 bases for V and 10 bases for J; bases not matched to a gene: 9. Germline loops: CDR1 MNHNY, CDR2 SVGAGI (reference sequence). CDR3 coding DNA: TGTGCCAGCAGTCATCTAGCGGGAGGGCCTCGGGAGCAGTTCTTC. Amino acid sequence: CASSHLAGGPREQFF.

This chain joins TRBV18 and TRBJ2-5; the D gene is possibly TRBD1 (6 bases). Per germline, CDR1 KGHSH and CDR2 LQKENI. V was trimmed by 6 bases and J by 2 bases, leaving 16 bases between them. The CDR3 has 15 amino acids. The CDR3, as DNA: TGTGCCAGCTCTTCGCTGGGCAGGGGACAAGAGACCCAGTACTTC. This codes for CASSSLGRGQETQYF. The full variable domain, in which reference TRBV18 and TRBJ2-5 provide the parts outside the CDR3, is NAGVMQNPRHLVRRRGQEARLRCSPMKGHSHVYWYRQLPEEGLKFMVYLQKENIIDESGMPKERFSAEFPKEGPSILRIQQVVRGDSAAYFCASSSLGRGQETQYFGPGTRLLVL.